The T cell receptor beta chain described here comes from a study of spatial heterogeneity in lung cancer (dated by TCRdb to the late 2010s). For the study in its entirety: Samples were obtained from over 70 patients with early-stage, untreated non-small cell lung cancer from the lung TRACERx cohort. The study quantitatively compared TCR alpha and beta repertoires across multiple tumor regions, matched nontumor lung and blood in non-small cell lung cancer. Follow-up PBMC samples were sequenced whenever available, with a median time to follow-up of roughly 22 months after resection. Beta-chain transcripts were consistently detected in greater numbers than alpha-chain transcripts, which likely reflects a higher abundance of beta-chain transcripts. In the raw uncorrected reads, each unique combination of TCR and UMI appeared on average more than ten times. At surgery, some 200 tumor regions, around 65 matched nontumor lung samples and about 56 PBMC samples were TCR-sequenced for both alpha and beta chains. Nonsynonymous mutation counts, determined by whole-exome sequencing of tumor tissue, were related to TCR repertoire features. Overall study outcomes, separate from this receptor: Additional single-cell paired TCR alpha and beta sequencing was considered necessary to confirm, at a functional level, the hypothesis that regional TCRs recognize regional mutations. Ubiquitous expanded tumor TCRs were detected in blood more often at tumor resection than at routine follow-up. Only 14 patients were included in the comparisons of baseline and follow-up blood repertoires.

This clonotype was detected a few times. Its specific antigen is unknown. Per-nucleotide qualities are absent, and no much larger clonotype sits a single base away. Libraries were prepared through 5' RACE. The listed sequencing device is NextSeq 500. The TCR library protocol attached a unique molecular identifier to each TCR cDNA molecule to allow correction of PCR and sequencing errors. As for the authors' bioinformatics: TCR identification, UMI-based error correction and CDR3 extraction were performed with Decombinator tools. Expanded TCRs were defined as those above a frequency of 2 per 1,000, corresponding to the top 1% of the tumor frequency distribution. Renyi diversity was calculated using the R vegan package after each repertoire was subsampled 100 times to 5,000 TCRs. CDR3 similarity networks were constructed using string-kernel similarity of amino acid triplets, with links drawn between CDR3s whose pairwise similarity was above 0.82. Using fastp trimming at Q25 and MiXCR clonotype assembly, TCRdb reanalyzed the public sequencing data and kept in-frame beta chains. Identical CDR3 protein sequences are pooled into one entry, listed with their most common genes and DNA. TCRdb, not the original authors, processed these V and J calls. This sample gives over 45,000 distinct CDR3 sequences in total; roughly 12% of them show up just once. The top ten clonotypes cover around 32% of the sample.

The intended sense of this specimen's time point label: blood at routine non-recurrence follow-up after resection. For TCR sequencing, whole RNA was extracted from tumor and nontumor lung tissue, or from cryopreserved PBMC samples, and no cell sorting was done. Patients were selected for TCR sequencing only if sufficient RNA was available from at least two tumor regions. V and J are truncated by 3 bases and 10 bases respectively, leaving an intervening sequence of 15 bases. The CDR3 contains 12 residues, cysteine and phenylalanine counted. The entry retains the CDR3 DNA only, 36 bases that are in frame from base 1. Via the germline V gene (reference sequence), CDR1 is DFQATT and CDR2 SNEGSKA.

The TCR comes from a male donor with early-stage non-small cell lung cancer. This specimen consisted of PBMCs, obtained at follow-up. The chain joins TRBV20-1 to TRBJ1-2, and possibly TRBD1, on 5 matching bases. In nucleotides, the sequence is TGCAGTGCTAGTGCCCAGGTCAGGGACTACACCTTC. Its protein is CSASAQVRDYTF.